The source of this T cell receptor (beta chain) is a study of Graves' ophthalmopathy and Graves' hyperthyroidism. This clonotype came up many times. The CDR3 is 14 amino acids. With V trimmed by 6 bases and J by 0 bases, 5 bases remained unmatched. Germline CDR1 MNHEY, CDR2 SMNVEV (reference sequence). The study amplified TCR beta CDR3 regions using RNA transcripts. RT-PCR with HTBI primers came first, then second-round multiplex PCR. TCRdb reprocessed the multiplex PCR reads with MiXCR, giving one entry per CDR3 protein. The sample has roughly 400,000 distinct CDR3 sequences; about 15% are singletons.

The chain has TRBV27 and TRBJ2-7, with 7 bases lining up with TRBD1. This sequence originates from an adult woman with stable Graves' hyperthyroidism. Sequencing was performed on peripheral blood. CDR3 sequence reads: CASRMTGSSYEQYF. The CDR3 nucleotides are TGTGCCAGCAGGATGACAGGGAGCTCCTACGAGCAGTACTTC.